Listed below are T cell receptor beta chains from one sample, sequenced in a study of shared clonotypes between healthy human individuals. The method was immunoSEQ multiplex PCR; TCRdb's version includes in-frame clones alone and lacks a portion of them. Among about 2.1 million clones listed, around 93% were seen once. Sequenced: naive CD8+ T cells from PBMCs. The receptor set was obtained from a man between 18 and 29 years old in good health. Some clones in this sample may be carry-over from other donors' samples. Each CDR3 is given with its conserved first and last residue. D genes are given only for firm matches. Rows give clone size only sometimes, using once, few, many, or a class for an expanded clone.

clone_size d_call j_call v_call cdr3_nt cdr3_aa
. . TRBJ2-7 TRBV6-1 TGTGCCAGCAGCTGGGACGTAAAGGAGCAGTACTTC CASSWDVKEQYF
. . TRBJ2-1 TRBV4-3 TGCGCCAGCAGCCAAGGGACTAACGCCTACAATGAGCAGTTCTTC CASSQGTNAYNEQFF
. . TRBJ1-4 TRBV7-3 TGTGCCAGCAGCGATTCAGGGGTGACTAATGAAAAACTGTTTTTT CASSDSGVTNEKLFF
. TRBD1 TRBJ2-7 TRBV7-3 TGTGCCAGCAGCTTAACTGGTGGGTCCGGGACAGGGCACGAGCAGTACTTC CASSLTGGSGTGHEQYF
. . TRBJ2-4 TRBV25-1 TGTGCCAGCTCCTGCGGGGACGACTCGGACTTC CASSCGDDSDF
. . TRBJ1-4 TRBV27 TGTGCCAGCATGGATCGGACAGACACTAATGAAAAACTGTTTTTT CASMDRTDTNEKLFF
. . TRBJ1-2 TRBV7-2 TGTGCCAGCTCCCACCATAGGGGGTCGTTAACTAACTATGGCTACACCTTC CASSHHRGSLTNYGYTF
. . TRBJ2-7 TRBV28 TGTGCCAGCAGCTCAGGGGGGTACGAGCAGTACTTC CASSSGGYEQYF
. . TRBJ1-3 TRBV7-8 TGTGCCAGCAGCTTAGTCCCCGCGGAGGGGCGTGGAAACACCATATATTTT CASSLVPAEGRGNTIYF
. . TRBJ2-1 TRBV25-1 TGTGCCAGCAGTGAACGGGAGATTTACAATGAGCAGTTCTTC CASSEREIYNEQFF
. TRBD2 TRBJ2-7 TRBV28 TGTGCCAGCAGTTTTAGTCTCGGCGGGAGGACCTACGAGCAGTACTTC CASSFSLGGRTYEQYF
. . TRBJ2-2 TRBV12-5 TGTGCTAGTGGTAGTGACAGGGAGGGCACCGGGGAGCTGTTTTTT CASGSDREGTGELFF
once . TRBJ1-4 TRBV4-1 TGCGCCAGCAGCCCCCGCGCAGGCCAAAGAAATGAAAAACTGTTTTTT CASSPRAGQRNEKLFF
. . TRBJ1-3 TRBV2 TGTGCCAGCAGTGATGATCACAGTGTATTAAACACCATATATTTT CASSDDHSVLNTIYF
. TRBD2 TRBJ2-1 TRBV9 TGTGCCAGCAGCGTGGCTAGCGGGAGACAGTTCTTC CASSVASGRQFF
. TRBD1 TRBJ1-2 TRBV7-2 TGTGCCAGCAGCTTAGTTGGGCAGGGGGATGGCTACACCTTC CASSLVGQGDGYTF
. . TRBJ2-7 TRBV7-9 TGTGCCAGCAGCTTCACAGCGTCCTACGAGCAGTACTTC CASSFTASYEQYF
. TRBD2 TRBJ2-1 TRBV28 TGTGCCAGCAGTTCTTATGAAATCCTAGCGGGAGTTTACAATGAGCAGTTCTTC CASSSYEILAGVYNEQFF
. . TRBJ2-1 TRBV28 TGTGCCAGCAGTGATTGGTACAATGAGCAGTTCTTC CASSDWYNEQFF
. TRBD1 TRBJ2-7 TRBV2 TGTGCCAGCAGTGGAGTGGCAGGGGGCTTGGAAGAGCAGTACTTC CASSGVAGGLEEQYF
once . TRBJ1-2 TRBV29-1 TGCAGCGCCCCGGATGGCGGTCCCAACTATGGCTACACCTTC CSAPDGGPNYGYTF
. . TRBJ2-2 TRBV11-2 TGTGCCAGCAGCCGGCGGGACAGTTACACCGGGGAGCTGTTTTTT CASSRRDSYTGELFF
. . TRBJ2-7 TRBV5-1 TGCGCCAGCAGCTTCAGGACACTGAGCTCCTACGAGCAGTACTTC CASSFRTLSSYEQYF
once . TRBJ2-7 TRBV15 TGTGCCACCAGCCCGAAGGGCAGGGCCTACGAGCAGTACTTC CATSPKGRAYEQYF
. TRBD2 TRBJ2-3 TRBV27 TGTGCCAGCAGTTTTATGAGCGGGAGTACAGATACGCAGTATTTT CASSFMSGSTDTQYF
. TRBD2 TRBJ2-2 TRBV28 TGTGCCAGCAGTTCTCGGGAGGGGTTTTTGAACACCGGGGAGCTGTTTTTT CASSSREGFLNTGELFF
. . TRBJ1-1 TRBV19 TGTGCCAGTAGCGCGGGGAGAGCTTTCTTT CASSAGRAFF
. TRBD1 TRBJ2-1 TRBV5-6 TGTGCCAGCAGACTGACAGGGGATCCCAGCAATGAGCAGTTCTTC CASRLTGDPSNEQFF
. . TRBJ2-1 TRBV25-1 TGTGCCAGCAGGACGCTTGGTTACAATGAGCAGTTCTTC CASRTLGYNEQFF
. . TRBJ2-3 TRBV5-1 TGCGCCAGCAGCCAGGACGGTACAGATACGCAGTATTTT CASSQDGTDTQYF
. TRBD2 TRBJ2-7 TRBV23-1 TGCGCCAGCAGTCCAGGACTAGCGGGAGTTTCCTACGAGCAGTACTTC CASSPGLAGVSYEQYF
. . TRBJ2-5 TRBV10-1 TGCGCCAGCAGTGAGTCACACTACCAAGAGACCCAGTACTTC CASSESHYQETQYF
. TRBD2 TRBJ2-1 TRBV27 TGTGCCAGCAGTTTTGTGGGCGGGGGGGCCTACAATGAGCAGTTCTTC CASSFVGGGAYNEQFF
. . TRBJ2-2 TRBV7-8 TGTGCCAGCAGGCAGGCCAGCGGGGAGCTGTTTTTT CASRQASGELFF
. TRBD2 TRBJ2-3 TRBV5-4 TGTGCCAGCAGCGATGAAGCGGGAGAGGCGGATACGCAGTATTTT CASSDEAGEADTQYF
. . TRBJ2-7 TRBV7-9 TGTGCCAGCAGCTTTACTTCCAGGGGAGCCTACGAGCAGTACTTC CASSFTSRGAYEQYF
. . TRBJ1-2 TRBV5-1 TGCGCCAGCAGCTATCTTCCGGGGGCTGACTATGGCTACACCTTC CASSYLPGADYGYTF
once . TRBJ1-1 TRBV9 TGTGCCAGCAGCGTAGCTGGGCAGGGAAGCACTGAAGCTTTCTTT CASSVAGQGSTEAFF
. . TRBJ1-5 TRBV9 TGTGCCAGCAGCGTAGATGGGGGAAGGGGGCAGCCCCAGCATTTT CASSVDGGRGQPQHF
. . TRBJ2-5 TRBV11-2 TGTGCCAGCAGCTTAGGGGACGGACTCATGGAGACCCAGTACTTC CASSLGDGLMETQYF
. . TRBJ2-7 TRBV27 TGTGCCAGCAGTTTATCCGCCGGGACACCTTACGAGCAGTACTTC CASSLSAGTPYEQYF
. . TRBJ2-1 TRBV30 TGTGCCTGGAGGCGCCTCAGCTCCTACAATGAGCAGTTCTTC CAWRRLSSYNEQFF
. TRBD1 TRBJ1-2 TRBV19 TGTGCCAGTACCGGGACAGGGGCCCCTTGGGGCACCTTC CASTGTGAPWGTF
. . TRBJ2-2 TRBV6-1 TGTGCCAGCAGTGAAGACGGGACTCCCCGGGAGCTGTTTTTT CASSEDGTPRELFF
. TRBD1 TRBJ1-2 TRBV7-8 TGTGCCAGCAGCTTAGACAGGGGGGATGGCTACACCTTC CASSLDRGDGYTF